Following are 32 T cell receptor beta chains from one sample sequenced in a study of spatial heterogeneity in lung cancer. Study findings and constraints: Expanded intratumoral alpha and beta TCR counts tracked tumor mutation counts.

Each CDR3 protein gets one entry after TCRdb re-called the 5' RACE reads with MiXCR. Of about 24,000 distinct CDR3 sequences in the sample, 8.8% are singletons; the top ten hold roughly 8%. The antigens of these receptors remain unknown. The time point here: sample taken at primary tumor resection. Here the sequenced sample was lung tumor tissue, taken at surgery. Every receptor here comes from a male donor with early-stage non-small cell lung cancer.

This clonotype was counted at least ten times. V and J are TRBV12-3 or TRBV12-4 and TRBJ2-3; D remains ambiguous. With 1 base removed from V and 6 bases from J, the gap between germline ends came to 8 bases. This CDR3 region has 13 residues. CDR3 sequence (DNA): TGTGCCAGCAGTTTAGATCATCGGGATACGCAGTATTTT. This sequence encodes CASSLDHRDTQYF.

This clonotype was observed a few times. The genes are TRBV7-8 and TRBJ1-1; perhaps TRBD1 as D (5 bases). Between the trimmed V and J ends, which lost 4 bases and 5 bases, there was a span of 14 bases. Germline CDR1 SGHVS, CDR2 FQNEAQ. The CDR3 sequence is 14 residues long. The CDR3 is CASSSRDGGTEAFF. The CDR3 bases are TGTGCCAGCAGCTCCCGGGACGGTGGGACTGAAGCTTTCTTT.

This clonotype showed up just a few times. The rearrangement joins TRBV7-2 to TRBJ2-1, with TRBD1 matching over 7 bases. V lost 6 bases and J lost 10; bases outside the gene matches: 9. The CDR3 is made up of 13 amino acids. Per the germline V gene, CDR1 is SGHTA and CDR2 is FQGNSA. Written as DNA, the CDR3 is TGTGCCAGCAGTCGATTCACAGGGGTGGAGCAGTTCTTC. As protein: CASSRFTGVEQFF.

This clonotype has a handful of counts. The genes are TRBV7-9 and TRBJ1-2, with 8 bases lining up with TRBD1. Looked up from germline, CDR1 is SEHNR and CDR2 is FQNEAQ (reference sequence). This CDR3 is built from 14 residues. The ends lost 5 bases at V and 3 bases at J; junction bases unmatched: 5. The DNA for the CDR3 is TGTGCCAGCAGCACCCAGACAGGGGACTATGGCTACACCTTC. Its translation is CASSTQTGDYGYTF.

As concerns this clonotype: At one end, the junction sequence differs from germline, possibly due to a read error. CDR3 in DNA: TGCACCAGCAGCTCGACAGGGCCGAACACCGGGGAGCTGTTTTTT. Its translation: CTSSSTGPNTGELFF. This sequence joins TRBV5-1 and TRBJ2-2, with TRBD1 matching 7 bases. This CDR3 contains 15 residues. Germline V lookup: CDR1 SGHRS, CDR2 YFSETQ.

This clonotype was detected many times. The chain has TRBV28 and TRBJ1-5, with D perhaps matching TRBD1 (6 bases). Germline CDR1 MDHEN, CDR2 SYDVKM. V lost 5 bases to trimming and J lost 4 bases, with 12 bases between them. The CDR3 totals 14 residues. In DNA form, the CDR3 reads TGTGCCAGCAGTCCACCGACAGGTAATCAGCCCCAGCATTTT. It specifies CASSPPTGNQPQHF.

This clonotype is judged medium-sized (0.01 to 0.1%). The chain links TRBV7-2 to TRBJ2-1; D call uncertain. This CDR3 has 13 amino acids. The V end lost 4 bases, the J end lost 6 bases, and 10 bases lay between the germline ends. CDR1 SGHTA and CDR2 FQGNSA come from the germline V gene. This CDR3 reads CASSYESGNEQFF. DNA for the CDR3: TGTGCCAGCAGCTACGAGTCAGGCAATGAGCAGTTCTTC.

This clonotype has a count of ten or more. This rearrangement joins TRBV7-2 to TRBJ2-7, with 7 positions matching TRBD2. Germline values: CDR1 SGHTA, CDR2 FQGNSA. The V gene end was trimmed by 3 bases and the J gene end by 2 bases; junction bases not matched to a gene: 4. This CDR3 comprises 14 residues. The CDR3 bases are TGTGCCAGCAGCTTGTCTAGCGGTCCCTACGAGCAGTACTTC. Its protein is CASSLSSGPYEQYF.

This clonotype came up many times. The V gene is TRBV20-1, the J gene TRBJ2-2; D is uncertain. Germline V gene data show CDR1 as DFQATT and CDR2 as SNEGSKA (reference sequence). V shed 2 bases and J shed 8 bases, with 12 bases lying between them. The length of the CDR3 is 13 residues. The CDR3 nucleotides are TGCAGTGCTAGACTCATGGGGTCTGGGGAGCTGTTTTTT. It specifies CSARLMGSGELFF.

The chain links TRBV11-2 to TRBJ2-1, with D possibly being TRBD1 or TRBD2 (5 bases each). Germline V gene data show CDR1 as SGHAT and CDR2 as FQNNGV. V was cut by 3 bases and J by 6 bases, with 18 bases left in between. CDR3 length: 16 amino acids. The CDR3 region is CASSLSRGRETNEQFF. In DNA form, the CDR3 reads TGTGCCAGCAGCTTGTCTAGGGGCAGGGAGACCAATGAGCAGTTCTTC. Combining the CDR3 with reference TRBV11-2 and TRBJ2-1 gives the whole variable domain EAGVAQSPRYKIIEKRQSVAFWCNPISGHATLYWYQQILGQGPKLLIQFQNNGVVDDSQLPKDRFSAERLKGVDSTLKIQPAKLEDSAVYLCASSLSRGRETNEQFFGPGTRLTVL.

This clonotype has just a few counts. The V call is TRBV5-1, the J call TRBJ1-6, with D perhaps TRBD1 (6 bases). Germline V gives CDR1 SGHRS, CDR2 YFSETQ. The CDR3 contains 15 residues. With 7 bases removed from V and 0 bases from J, the gap between germline ends came to 11 bases. CDR3 region: CASRTASSYNSPLHF. For the CDR3, the DNA is TGCGCCAGCCGGACAGCCAGCTCCTATAATTCACCCCTCCACTTT.

This chain links TRBV6-6 with TRBJ1-1; D remains unclear. V was clipped by 7 bases and J by 0 bases, with 3 bases between them. The CDR3 length is 11 residues. The germline V gene has CDR1 MNHNY and CDR2 SVGAGI (reference sequence). The CDR3 sequence is CASNVNTEAFF. The CDR3 coding sequence is TGTGCCAGCAACGTGAACACTGAAGCTTTCTTT.

This clonotype was seen a handful of times. This chain joins TRBV6-1 and TRBJ1-5, with TRBD1 matching over 10 bases. The trim removed 8 bases at V and 1 base at J, leaving 2 bases unmatched. The germline gives CDR1 MNHNS, CDR2 SASEGT. The length of the CDR3 is 14 residues. Here the CDR3 reads CASEGQGSNQPQHF. Here the CDR3 DNA reads TGTGCCAGCGAGGGACAGGGGAGCAATCAGCCCCAGCATTTT.

This clonotype showed up many times. The rearrangement joins TRBV28 to TRBJ2-7, with 14 bases that match TRBD2. After removal of 4 bases from V and 2 bases from J, the junction contained 10 bases not matched to a gene. The germline CDR1 and CDR2 sequences are MDHEN and SYDVKM. The CDR3 is made up of 18 amino acids. CDR3 DNA: TGTGCCAGCAGTTCCCCGGGACTAGCGGGGGCCCATACCTACGAGCAGTACTTC. Residues: CASSSPGLAGAHTYEQYF.

CDR3 bases: TGTGCCAGCAGCTATGGACAGGGGAGGGCTGGCGAGCAGTACTTC. This encodes CASSYGQGRAGEQYF. This rearrangement joins TRBV7-9 to TRBJ2-7; the match to TRBD1 covers 9 bases. Trimming removed 4 bases from V and 6 bases from J; junction bases left unmatched: 10. Germline assignment: CDR1 SEHNR and CDR2 FQNEAQ (reference sequence). The CDR3 sequence is 15 residues long.

The V gene is TRBV14, the J gene TRBJ2-1; D is ambiguous. CDR3 size: 9 residues. Trimming removed 4 bases from V and 10 bases from J, with 2 bases in between. Germline assignment: CDR1 SGHDN and CDR2 FVKESK. The CDR3 nucleotides read TGTGCCAGCAGCCCCGAGCAGTTCTTC. Translating it yields CASSPEQFF.

By sample share, this clonotype is medium-sized (0.01 to 0.1%). The J gene is TRBJ1-2, the V gene TRBV2, with 8 nucleotides matching TRBD1. This CDR3 is 15 amino acids long. The junction had 7 bases not matched to a gene; V was cut back by 5 bases and J by 2 bases. Germline V gives CDR1 SNHLY, CDR2 FYNNEI. Here the CDR3 DNA reads TGTGCCAGCAGTATGAGGACAGGGTTGAACTATGGCTACACCTTC. This translates into CASSMRTGLNYGYTF.

In its sample, this clonotype is medium-sized. The rearrangement uses TRBV29-1 and TRBJ2-6, with TRBD1 identical over 7 bases. The V and J ends lost 4 bases and 2 bases, in that order; junction bases with no gene match: 2. CDR3 length: 14 amino acids. The V gene's germline CDR1 is SQVTM and CDR2 ANQGSEA. CDR3 in amino acids: CSVADRAGANVLTF. The CDR3, as DNA: TGCAGCGTTGCTGACAGGGCTGGGGCCAACGTCCTGACTTTC.

This clonotype was seen at least ten times. The V call is TRBV4-2, the J call TRBJ1-2; 9 bases align to TRBD1. CDR1 and CDR2 from the germline V gene are LGHNA and YNFKEQ. The V gene end was trimmed by 4 bases and the J gene end by 4 bases; junction bases not matched to a gene: 7. CDR3 length: 15 amino acids. This CDR3 reads CASSLGDRALYGYTF. As DNA, the CDR3 is TGTGCCAGCAGCCTGGGGGACAGGGCCCTCTATGGCTACACCTTC.

In its sample, this clonotype was seen many times. V is TRBV20-1 and J is TRBJ2-7; no definite D call. Between the trimmed V and J ends, which lost 0 bases and 0 bases, there was a span of 12 bases. The CDR3 is 15 amino acids. The V gene's germline CDR1 is DFQATT and CDR2 SNEGSKA (reference sequence). The CDR3: CSARDTALLSYEQYF. In nucleotides, the CDR3 is TGCAGTGCTAGAGATACAGCCCTGCTCTCCTACGAGCAGTACTTC.

This clonotype was observed at least ten times. V gene TRBV11-1 combines with J gene TRBJ2-2, with 7 nucleotides matching TRBD1. V trimming: 4 bases; J trimming: 7 bases; junction bases outside the gene matches: 6. Germline CDR1 reads SGHAT; CDR2 reads FQDESV (reference sequence). The CDR3 loop spans 14 amino acids. Here the CDR3 reads CASSSDRAVGELFF. The CDR3 region has the DNA TGTGCCAGCAGCTCCGACAGGGCCGTCGGGGAGCTGTTTTTT.

In its sample, this clonotype was seen many times. J is TRBJ1-2 and V is TRBV27; 9 nucleotides match TRBD1. Trimming cost V 4 bases and J 4 bases; bases outside gene matches: 10. Germline assignment: CDR1 MNHEY and CDR2 SMNVEV (reference sequence). This CDR3 is built from 16 residues. DNA of the CDR3: TGTGCCAGCAGTTCCCCTACACAGGGGGCTGGCTATGGCTACACCTTC. It translates to CASSSPTQGAGYGYTF.

This clonotype was seen at least ten times. This rearrangement joins TRBV6-6 to TRBJ1-5, with D possibly TRBD1 on 5 matching bases. CDR1 MNHNY and CDR2 SVGAGI come from the germline V gene (reference sequence). V was pared by 11 bases and J by 1 base, with 9 bases between. The CDR3 sequence is 12 residues long. In DNA, the CDR3 is TGTGCCTCAAGGGGAAGCAATCAGCCCCAGCATTTT. Translating gives CASRGSNQPQHF.

The table lists this clonotype with a few counts. This sequence joins TRBV11-2 and TRBJ2-5, with TRBD1 matching over 7 bases. This CDR3 is built from 15 residues. V was clipped by 5 bases and J by 1 base; unmatched bases: 7. Germline loops: CDR1 SGHAT, CDR2 FQNNGV. The CDR3 region is CASSHRDSIQETQYF. The CDR3 DNA is TGTGCCAGCAGCCACCGGGACAGCATCCAAGAGACCCAGTACTTC.

Many counts were recorded for this clonotype. In DNA form, the CDR3 reads TGTGCCAGCAGCGTCGACCGACAGGGGTACAATGAGCAGTTCTTC. Translation gives CASSVDRQGYNEQFF. The chain links TRBV7-6 to TRBJ2-1, with TRBD1 matching 8 bases. CDR1 and CDR2 from the germline V gene are SGHVS and FNYEAQ. The J segment lost 4 bases and the V segment lost 5 bases, leaving 7 bases of the junction unmatched. This CDR3 has 15 residues.

This clonotype showed up many times. The chain combines TRBV7-2 with TRBJ2-1; D remains ambiguous. Germline assignment: CDR1 SGHTA and CDR2 FQGNSA. Trimming pared 5 bases from V and 0 bases from J, leaving 14 bases between. The CDR3 runs 16 residues. The CDR3 region is CASSASPVGSYNEQFF. Written as DNA, the CDR3 is TGTGCCAGCAGCGCAAGCCCCGTGGGCTCCTACAATGAGCAGTTCTTC.

The genes are TRBV28 and TRBJ2-7; 11 bases agree with TRBD2. V was clipped by 6 bases and J by 2 bases; unmatched bases: 6. Looked up from germline, CDR1 is MDHEN and CDR2 is SYDVKM. This CDR3 has 15 residues. The DNA for the CDR3 is TGTGCCAGCAGCCAATCTAGCGGGGGGACCTACGAGCAGTACTTC. Translating gives CASSQSSGGTYEQYF.

V gene TRBV20-1 combines with J gene TRBJ2-1; 8 bases fit TRBD2. This CDR3 region has 13 residues. Germline V gene data show CDR1 as DFQATT and CDR2 as SNEGSKA (reference sequence). Trimming took 6 bases from V and 3 from J; bases not matched to a gene: 4. The CDR3 DNA reads TGCAGTGCAACGGCGGGGGGCTACAATGAGCAGTTCTTC. Protein sequence: CSATAGGYNEQFF.

This clonotype occurred many times. V and J are TRBV28 and TRBJ2-7; 10 positions match TRBD2. Germline loops: CDR1 MDHEN, CDR2 SYDVKM. The ends lost 8 bases at V and 1 base at J; junction bases unmatched: 8. The CDR3 contains 15 residues. This CDR3 reads CASASAAGGSYEQYF. The CDR3, as DNA: TGTGCCAGCGCCAGTGCAGCGGGAGGGTCCTACGAGCAGTACTTC. Complete variable domain (other parts from reference TRBV28 and TRBJ2-7): DVKVTQSSRYLVKRTGEKVFLECVQDMDHENMFWYRQDPGLGLRLIYFSYDVKMKEKGDIPEGYSVSREKKERFSLILESASTNQTSMYLCASASAAGGSYEQYFGPGTRLTVT.

This clonotype is classed as medium-sized. This chain joins TRBV7-2 and TRBJ2-2; 10 bases map to TRBD2. Germline trimming cut 5 bases from V and 4 bases from J; bases unmatched to any gene: 7. The CDR3 contains 16 residues. Germline V gene lookup returns CDR1 SGHTA and CDR2 FQGNSA. The CDR3 protein is CASSPAGGLGTGELFF. DNA for the CDR3: TGTGCCAGCAGCCCAGCGGGGGGGCTGGGCACCGGGGAGCTGTTTTTT.

In its sample, this clonotype was seen a few times. The gene calls are TRBV20-1 and TRBJ1-4; TRBD1 agrees at 7 bases. Trimming took 3 bases from V and 6 from J; bases not matched to a gene: 7. The CDR3 spans 14 residues. Germline CDR1 and CDR2: DFQATT and SNEGSKA (reference sequence). CDR3: CSASPQGVHEKLFF. The CDR3 DNA is TGCAGTGCTAGTCCTCAGGGGGTTCATGAAAAACTGTTTTTT.

This clonotype was seen only a few times. The CDR3, as DNA: TGTGCCAGCATAGGGGGTAGCACAGATACGCAGTATTTT. Its protein product is CASIGGSTDTQYF. This chain joins TRBV28 and TRBJ2-3, with D perhaps matching TRBD1 (6 bases). The V and J ends lost 7 bases and 0 bases respectively, with 8 bases between them. The CDR3 contains 13 residues. CDR1 is MDHEN, CDR2 SYDVKM, per germline.